What follows are 20 T cell receptor beta chains derived from one specimen sequenced in a study of T cell responses to AZD1222 COVID-19 vaccine. Repertoires were generated with immunoSEQ multiplex PCR, while TCRdb's copy carries only in-frame clones and drops some. The table records under 200,000 clones, about nine tenths of them present only once. The specimen was peripheral blood, collected on day 0 of MenACWY control vaccination. These receptor sequences come from an adult in good health.

This chain links TRBV24-1 with TRBJ1-5; TRBD1 matches 9 bases. The V gene end was trimmed by 11 bases and the J gene end by 7 bases; junction bases not matched to a gene: 11. Per germline, CDR1 KGHDR and CDR2 SFDVKD. The CDR3 runs to 14 residues. The CDR3 nucleotides are TGTGCCATCACCACCCGGGACAGGGAGCAGCCCCAGCATTTT. Translation: CAITTRDREQPQHF.

The J gene is TRBJ2-5, the V gene TRBV5-1; D is perhaps TRBD2 (7 bases). Germline CDR1 and CDR2: SGHRS and YFSETQ. This CDR3 region has 13 residues. V lost 4 bases and J 4 bases, leaving 11 bases between the germline ends. CDR3 sequence (DNA): TGCGCCAGCAGCCGGGGGGCCAGAGAGACCCAGTACTTC. Amino acids: CASSRGARETQYF.

Points on this clone: The germline gene is not matched at one end of the junction; a read error may be the cause. This rearrangement joins TRBV5-6 to TRBJ2-7; D may be TRBD1 (5 bases). The CDR3 is made up of 15 amino acids. Germline CDR1 and CDR2: SGHDT and YYEEEE. The CDR3 protein is CASSLDYDSSYEQYF. The CDR3 DNA follows: TGTGCCAGCAGTTTGGATTACGACAGCTCCTACGAGCAGTACTTC.

The chain couples TRBV11-2 to TRBJ2-5, with a weak D call TRBD1 (5 bases). Trimming cost V 3 bases and J 1 base, with 9 bases left between them. This CDR3 contains 14 residues. Germline V gives CDR1 SGHAT, CDR2 FQNNGV. CDR3 DNA: TGTGCCAGCAGCTTCAAGGGGCCCCAAGAGACCCAGTACTTC. Its protein product is CASSFKGPQETQYF.

V and J are TRBV7-9 and TRBJ2-2, with TRBD2 matching 8 bases. The CDR3 runs 15 residues. With 5 bases clipped from V and 0 bases from J, the junction kept 2 bases outside the gene matches. CDR1 SEHNR and CDR2 FQNEAQ come from the germline V gene (reference sequence). The CDR3 loop is CASSPGLANTGELFF. CDR3 sequence (DNA): TGTGCCAGCAGCCCGGGACTAGCGAACACCGGGGAGCTGTTTTTT.

The rearrangement links TRBV16 to TRBJ1-2; D gene uncertain. V dropped 0 bases and J dropped 4 bases, with 6 bases sitting between them. The CDR3 is 13 amino acids. The germline gives CDR1 KGHSY, CDR2 FQNENV. In nucleotides, the CDR3 is TGTGCCAGCAGCCAATCACCCACCTATGGCTACACCTTC. It specifies CASSQSPTYGYTF. The full variable domain, with the rest looked up from reference TRBV16 and TRBJ1-2, is GEEVAQTPKHLVRGEGQKAKLYCAPIKGHSYVFWYQQVLKNEFKFLISFQNENVFDETGMPKERFSAKCLPNSPCSLEIQATKLEDSAVYFCASSQSPTYGYTFGSGTRLTVV.

The chain employs TRBV10-3 and TRBJ2-7, with D perhaps matching TRBD2 (7 bases). V was shortened by 0 bases and J by 2 bases, with 11 bases between the two germline ends. Germline CDR1 reads ENHRY; CDR2 reads SYGVKD. This CDR3 comprises 15 residues. Here the CDR3 reads CAISESGGRTYEQYF. The CDR3 DNA reads as TGTGCCATCAGTGAGTCCGGGGGGCGTACCTACGAGCAGTACTTC.

This sequence joins TRBV5-1 and TRBJ2-3; D gene ambiguous. Trimming took off 0 bases at V and 0 bases at J, with 8 bases between the two ends. Germline CDR1 reads SGHRS; CDR2 reads YFSETQ. The CDR3 sequence is 15 residues long. DNA of the CDR3: TGCGCCAGCAGCTTGGACCCATGGAGCACAGATACGCAGTATTTT. This translates into CASSLDPWSTDTQYF.

The genes are TRBV6-6 and TRBJ1-6; TRBD1 aligns across 7 bases. Losses at the gene ends were 6 bases for V and 10 bases for J; bases not matched to a gene: 6. This CDR3 region has 13 residues. Per the germline V gene, CDR1 is MNHNY and CDR2 is SVGAGI (reference sequence). The CDR3 here is CASRTGGGSPLHF. The CDR3 nucleotides are TGTGCCAGCAGGACAGGAGGGGGCTCACCCCTCCACTTT.

V and J are TRBV5-1 and TRBJ2-2; tentative D call: TRBD2 (6 bases). V was clipped by 0 bases and J by 8 bases, with 11 bases between them. The CDR3 is 14 residues long. Germline values: CDR1 SGHRS, CDR2 YFSETQ. The CDR3 DNA follows: TGCGCCAGCAGCTTGGGCGGGGCGGCGGGGGAGCTGTTTTTT. It encodes CASSLGGAAGELFF.

The chain couples TRBV5-5 to TRBJ2-7; 9 bases agree with TRBD1. The CDR3 loop spans 16 amino acids. The V gene end was trimmed by 0 bases and the J gene end by 7 bases; junction bases not matched to a gene: 11. Per the germline V gene, CDR1 is SGHKS and CDR2 is YYEKEE (reference sequence). In DNA form, the CDR3 reads TGTGCCAGCAGCTTGGACGGGACAGGGCTGTTAAGAGAGCAGTACTTC. Residues: CASSLDGTGLLREQYF.

The chain recombines TRBV5-1 with TRBJ1-4; 11 nucleotides agree with TRBD1. V trimming: 4 bases; J trimming: 8 bases; junction bases outside the gene matches: 7. Germline lookup yields CDR1 SGHRS and CDR2 YFSETQ. CDR3 size: 15 residues. The CDR3 bases are TGCGCCAGCAGCCCCGGACAGGGGGCGGACGAAAAACTGTTTTTT. Its protein product is CASSPGQGADEKLFF.

This clone was detected once. The gene calls are TRBV27 and TRBJ1-4; 7 bases fit TRBD1. After removal of 6 bases from V and 10 bases from J, the junction contained 5 bases not matched to a gene. This CDR3 has 12 amino acids. Germline V gene sequence: CDR1 MNHEY, CDR2 SMNVEV (reference sequence). CDR3 sequence reads: CASRGTEGKLFF. CDR3 nucleotides: TGTGCCAGCAGAGGGACAGAAGGAAAACTGTTTTTT.

The chain combines TRBV5-6 with TRBJ1-2; tentatively, D is TRBD1 (6 bases). Looked up from germline, CDR1 is SGHDT and CDR2 is YYEEEE. Trimming pared 4 bases from V and 0 bases from J, leaving 16 bases between. The CDR3 contains 16 residues. CDR3 DNA sequence: TGTGCCAGCAGCCGACCTACAGGGTTCACTAACTATGGCTACACCTTC. This gives the protein CASSRPTGFTNYGYTF.

This clone was seen once. This chain links TRBV28 with TRBJ2-1; 12 positions match TRBD2. Looked up from germline, CDR1 is MDHEN and CDR2 is SYDVKM. V was clipped by 6 bases and J by 5 bases; unmatched bases: 5. The CDR3 totals 15 residues. The CDR3 reads CASSLAGGPHNEQFF. The CDR3 DNA follows: TGTGCCAGCAGCCTAGCGGGGGGGCCTCACAATGAGCAGTTCTTC.

This chain joins TRBV14 and TRBJ1-6; tentative D call: TRBD1 (6 bases). The length of the CDR3 is 17 residues. Germline V CDR1 and CDR2: SGHDN, FVKESK. Trimming left V 0 bases short and J 7 bases short, with 16 bases between. CDR3 sequence reads: CASSQDMRGAKNSPLHF. The CDR3 coding sequence is TGTGCCAGCAGCCAAGACATGCGGGGGGCAAAGAATTCACCCCTCCACTTT.

This clone has a handful of counts. The rearrangement uses TRBV7-2 and TRBJ2-7; a possible D gene is TRBD2 (5 bases). This CDR3 contains 13 residues. The germline CDR1 and CDR2 sequences are SGHTA and FQGNSA. Trimming cost V 5 bases and J 10 bases, with 18 bases left between them. The CDR3 reads CASSPGLGKGQYF. CDR3 coding DNA: TGTGCCAGCAGCCCAGGACTGGGGAAGGGACAGTACTTC. The full variable domain, rest sourced from reference TRBV7-2 and TRBJ2-7, is GAGVSQSPSNKVTEKGKDVELRCDPISGHTALYWYRQSLGQGLEFLIYFQGNSAPDKSGLPSDRFSAERTGGSVSTLTIQRTQQEDSAVYLCASSPGLGKGQYFGPGTRLTVT.

In its sample, this clone was seen once. The chain joins TRBV4-1 to TRBJ2-7; D is possibly TRBD1 or TRBD2 (5 bases each). The CDR3 is 15 residues long. CDR1 and CDR2 from the germline V gene are MGHRA and YSYEKL. V shed 0 bases and J shed 0 bases, with 9 bases lying between them. The chain's CDR3 is CASSQDGGDSYEQYF. CDR3 nucleotides: TGCGCCAGCAGCCAAGATGGGGGAGACTCCTACGAGCAGTACTTC.

The chain is built from TRBV28 and TRBJ2-1; possibly TRBD2 for D (5 bases). The germline gives CDR1 MDHEN, CDR2 SYDVKM. V lost 10 bases to trimming and J lost 5 bases, with 12 bases between them. The CDR3 is made up of 12 amino acids. This CDR3 reads CAMTDLNNEQFF. DNA for the CDR3: TGTGCCATGACGGACTTAAACAATGAGCAGTTCTTC.

This chain links TRBV4-2 with TRBJ1-4; TRBD1 matches 7 bases. The CDR3 has 16 residues. The junction had 7 bases not matched to a gene; V was cut back by 5 bases and J by 1 base. Germline V gene data show CDR1 as LGHNA and CDR2 as YNFKEQ. In DNA, the CDR3 is TGTGCCAGCAGCTCCCGGACAGGAGTAACTAATGAAAAACTGTTTTTT. Its protein is CASSSRTGVTNEKLFF.